The sequence of this T cell receptor (beta chain) was determined in a study of regulatory T cells in long-lasting Graves disease. General study points: The number of shared public clonotypes was higher in persistent patients (2,741) than new patients (966).

V was clipped by 6 bases and J by 2 bases; unmatched bases: 9. Germline CDR1 reads GTSNPN; CDR2 reads SVGIG (reference sequence). The CDR3 extends over 16 amino acids. As to this clonotype: As yet, its antigen is unknown.

Described time point: newly diagnosed GD, antithyroid drugs for less than 3 months. PBMCs provided the RNA from which the TCR library was made. EDTA tubes received around 9 milliliters of collected peripheral blood. Sequencing libraries for TCR beta were prepared with iRepertoire HTBI primers and Arm-PCR of CDR3 regions. TCRdb re-analysed the multiplex PCR reads in MiXCR, keeping a single row per CDR3 protein. The data contain about 620,000 distinct CDR3 sequences, roughly 16% of them singletons. The same sample was also used in a study of T cells in Graves' hyperthyroidism and ophthalmopathy. According to that study: Absence of ophthalmopathy progression within 18 months defined stable Graves' hyperthyroidism.

The V gene is TRBV30, the J gene TRBJ2-1, with TRBD2 matching over 11 bases. Sequenced here: peripheral blood mononuclear cells (PBMCs), sampled at new diagnosis, from a patient treated with antithyroid drugs. The clonotype comes from a woman between 25 and 40 years old with Graves disease. CDR3 bases: TGTGCCTGCACAGAATCGACTAGCGGGACCTACAATGAGCAGTTCTTC. It codes for CACTESTSGTYNEQFF.